This T cell receptor beta chain was observed in a study of blood T cell repertoires in COVID-19. Study-level background: Samples of COVID-19 (acute and convalescent) were obtained from the United States, Italy and Spain. T cells, B-cell-depleted T cells, or PBMCs supplied cDNA or gDNA.

Germline lookup yields CDR1 SNHLY and CDR2 FYNNEI. This CDR3 region has 15 residues. Trimming took 4 bases from V and 3 from J, leaving 12 bases between them. Original methodology: Amplification of reference gene primers provided the estimated nucleated cell counts. Some clones are missing from TCRdb's copy, which holds only in-frame ones; the method was immunoSEQ multiplex PCR. The V and J calls and clone size were taken over from that table, and D and trimming were inferred from the DNA. Counted here are 130,000 or so clones, over 75% occurring once; the ten biggest clones make up 28%. The chain recombines TRBV2 with TRBJ1-4; TRBD1 is a possible D gene (5 bases). The sequence came from a man between 65 and 85 years old with active or convalescent COVID-19. Sequencing used peripheral blood. CDR3 bases: TGTGCCAGCAGTGGCGGGGCAGTAGCTAATGAAAAACTGTTTTTT. It codes for CASSGGAVANEKLFF.